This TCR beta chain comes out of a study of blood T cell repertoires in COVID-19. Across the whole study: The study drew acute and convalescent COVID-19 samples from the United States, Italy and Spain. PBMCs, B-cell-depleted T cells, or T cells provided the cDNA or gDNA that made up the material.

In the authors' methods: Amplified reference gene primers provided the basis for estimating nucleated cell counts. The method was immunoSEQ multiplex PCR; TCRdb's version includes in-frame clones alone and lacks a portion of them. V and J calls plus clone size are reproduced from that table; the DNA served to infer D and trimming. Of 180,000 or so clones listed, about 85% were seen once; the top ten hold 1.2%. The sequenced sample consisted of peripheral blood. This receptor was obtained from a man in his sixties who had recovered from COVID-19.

CDR3 bases: TGTGCCAGCAGTGAATCGCCGACAGGAAATCAGCCCCAGCATTTT. This gives the protein CASSESPTGNQPQHF. The rearrangement uses TRBV2 and TRBJ1-5, with a possible D match to TRBD1 (6 bases). CDR3 length equals 15 residues. V lost 2 bases and J lost 4, with 12 bases in between. Germline CDR1 SNHLY, CDR2 FYNNEI.